This TCR beta chain emerged from a study of T cells after yellow fever vaccination. Regarding this clonotype: Its cognate antigen is unknown.

The study's findings and limits: Most primary-vaccination clones recurred post-booster (around 97% CD4, more than 85% CD8).

The germline V gene has CDR1 SGHTA and CDR2 FQGTGA. The CDR3 extends over 15 amino acids. Trimming removed 2 bases from V and 0 bases from J; junction bases left unmatched: 2. Each CDR3 protein is one row after TCRdb ran MiXCR on the 5' RACE reads. In the table there are around 610,000 distinct CDR3 sequences, approximately 13% of which are singletons. The TCR originated in a man in his thirties or forties who received the YFV17D yellow fever vaccine. Material: PBMCs, obtained on the day of the yellow fever booster vaccination. The chain combines TRBV7-3 with TRBJ2-3, with 7 positions matching TRBD2. The CDR3 reads CASSLGGVSTDTQYF. CDR3 sequence (DNA): TGTGCCAGCAGCTTAGGGGGGGTTAGCACAGATACGCAGTATTTT.